Listed below are T cell receptor beta chains from one sample, sequenced in a study of cytomegalovirus exposure and HLA in healthy donors. Repertoires were generated with immunoSEQ multiplex PCR, while TCRdb's copy carries only in-frame clones and drops some. The sample has 70,000 to 95,000 clones; more than 60% are singletons. The sample comprised PBMCs. These receptors were obtained from a man between 40 and 49 years old in good health and CMV-seronegative. Both conserved end residues are part of each CDR3. A D gene is named only where the DNA matches it firmly. Where a row states a size, it is once, few, many or the class of an expanded clone; other rows omit it.

V,J,D,size,CDR3,DNA
TRBV7-2,TRBJ2-1,NA,NA,CARSRSPYNEQFF,TGTGCCAGAAGCAGGAGTCCCTACAATGAGCAGTTCTTC
TRBV25-1,TRBJ1-3,TRBD1,NA,CASSVTGAGNTIYF,TGTGCCAGCAGTGTCACAGGGGCCGGAAACACCATATATTTT
TRBV5-1,TRBJ2-1,NA,NA,CASSPVPGNEQFF,TGCGCCAGCAGCCCTGTCCCGGGGAATGAGCAGTTCTTC
TRBV30,TRBJ2-7,TRBD2,NA,CAWRASGSYEQYF,TGTGCCTGGAGGGCGAGCGGGAGCTACGAGCAGTACTTC
TRBV27,TRBJ2-5,NA,few,CASSADSLQETQYF,TGTGCCAGCAGTGCGGACAGCCTCCAAGAGACCCAGTACTTC
TRBV6-5,TRBJ2-7,NA,once,CASSYAGVLTEQYF,TGTGCCAGCAGTTACGCCGGGGTCCTAACCGAGCAGTACTTC
TRBV11-2,TRBJ2-7,TRBD1,few,CASSQGDSYEQYF,TGTGCCAGCAGTCAGGGGGACTCCTACGAGCAGTACTTC
TRBV10-3,TRBJ1-1,TRBD1,NA,CAISNRGNTEAFF,TGTGCCATATCAAACAGGGGGAACACTGAAGCTTTCTTT
TRBV28,TRBJ2-7,TRBD2,NA,CASSLGLAGDYEQYF,TGTGCCAGCAGTTTGGGACTAGCGGGTGACTACGAGCAGTACTTC
TRBV28,TRBJ2-1,NA,NA,CASRSDSSLRRFF,TGTGCCAGCAGGTCCGACTCGTCCCTACGGCGGTTCTTC
TRBV27,TRBJ2-5,TRBD2,NA,CASSLGGLAPETQYF,TGTGCCAGCAGTTTAGGGGGACTAGCGCCAGAGACCCAGTACTTC
TRBV7-2,TRBJ2-7,TRBD2,NA,CASSLTSGSRYEQYF,TGTGCCAGCAGCTTAACTAGCGGGAGCAGATACGAGCAGTACTTC
TRBV19,TRBJ1-5,NA,NA,CASSSLIRQVRGPQHF,TGTGCCAGTAGTAGCCTTATCCGACAGGTTAGGGGGCCCCAGCATTTT
TRBV7-8,TRBJ1-5,TRBD1,NA,CASSDGDRLHQPQHF,TGTGCCAGCAGCGATGGGGACAGGCTCCATCAGCCCCAGCATTTT
TRBV5-1,TRBJ1-1,TRBD1,NA,CASSLFGQGHMNTEAFF,TGCGCCAGCAGCTTGTTCGGACAGGGGCACATGAACACTGAAGCTTTCTTT
TRBV18,TRBJ2-1,TRBD2,NA,CASSPLRASGKGYNEQFF,TGTGCCAGCTCACCATTAAGGGCAAGCGGGAAGGGATACAATGAGCAGTTCTTC
TRBV7-9,TRBJ2-6,NA,NA,CASNNHEGAGANVLTF,TGTGCCAGCAATAACCATGAGGGAGCTGGGGCCAACGTCCTGACTTTC
TRBV7-3,TRBJ2-2,TRBD2,NA,CASSLNSGANTGELFF,TGTGCCAGCAGCTTAAACAGCGGGGCAAACACCGGGGAGCTGTTTTTT
TRBV28,TRBJ1-6,TRBD1,NA,CASSRRGQGSLHF,TGTGCCAGCAGTCGCCGCGGACAGGGGTCCCTCCACTTT
TRBV7-9,TRBJ1-2,NA,NA,CASSLGQNYGYTF,TGTGCCAGCAGCTTAGGGCAGAACTATGGCTACACCTTC
TRBV28,TRBJ2-7,TRBD2,NA,CASSFSGGGLYEQYF,TGTGCCAGCAGTTTTTCCGGGGGGGGCCTCTACGAGCAGTACTTC
TRBV2,TRBJ1-1,NA,NA,CASSPWTATEAFF,TGTGCCAGCAGCCCCTGGACAGCCACTGAAGCTTTCTTT
TRBV7-3,TRBJ1-1,TRBD1,NA,CASSLQGANTEAFF,TGTGCCAGCAGCCTACAGGGGGCCAACACTGAAGCTTTCTTT
TRBV4-1,TRBJ2-2,NA,NA,CASSQSAGRRGELFF,TGCGCCAGCAGCCAATCTGCAGGGAGGCGCGGGGAGCTGTTTTTT
TRBV5-6,TRBJ2-6,NA,NA,CASLRSSGANGLTF,TGTGCCAGCCTGCGGAGTTCTGGGGCCAACGGCCTGACTTTC
TRBV29-1,TRBJ1-1,TRBD1,NA,CSGGGGIEAFF,TGCAGCGGAGGGGGCGGAATTGAAGCTTTCTTT
TRBV7-2,TRBJ1-3,TRBD1,once,CASSLASRTGGNTIYF,TGTGCCAGCAGCTTAGCGAGTCGGACAGGGGGAAACACCATATATTTT
TRBV29-1,TRBJ1-2,NA,NA,CSVDLTTQATYGYTF,TGCAGCGTTGACCTAACCACTCAGGCTACCTATGGCTACACCTTC
TRBV25-1,TRBJ1-2,TRBD1,NA,CATTTGDSNYGYTF,TGTGCCACTACAACAGGGGATTCTAACTATGGCTACACCTTC
TRBV2,TRBJ2-2,TRBD1,NA,CASSRQGASGELFF,TGTGCCAGCAGTCGACAGGGGGCATCCGGGGAGCTGTTTTTT
TRBV28,TRBJ2-2,NA,NA,CASRPGSAGELFF,TGTGCCAGCAGACCCGGGAGCGCCGGGGAGCTGTTTTTT
TRBV9,TRBJ2-1,TRBD2,NA,CASSATSGPYNEQFF,TGTGCCAGCAGCGCCACTAGCGGCCCCTACAATGAGCAGTTCTTC
TRBV5-1,TRBJ2-2,TRBD2,once,CASSLARAGGPSTGELFF,TGCGCCAGCAGCTTGGCCAGAGCGGGAGGGCCGAGCACCGGGGAGCTGTTTTTT
TRBV6-1,TRBJ1-2,TRBD1,NA,CASSEPGQGSFGYTF,TGTGCCAGCAGTGAGCCGGGACAGGGTTCATTTGGCTACACCTTC
TRBV5-1,TRBJ2-2,NA,NA,CASEEGGELFF,TGCGCCAGTGAGGAGGGCGGGGAGCTGTTTTTT
TRBV7-3,TRBJ2-5,TRBD2,once,CASSLTSGETQYF,TGTGCCAGCAGCTTGACTAGCGGAGAGACCCAGTACTTC
TRBV6-1,TRBJ1-1,NA,NA,CASSPLMGANTEAFF,TGTGCCAGCAGTCCTTTGATGGGGGCGAACACTGAAGCTTTCTTT
TRBV7-9,TRBJ2-7,TRBD2,NA,CASSLASGRGYEQYF,TGTGCCAGCAGCTTAGCCAGCGGGAGAGGGTACGAGCAGTACTTC
TRBV19,TRBJ2-1,TRBD1,NA,CASSITGTGAGGQFF,TGTGCCAGTAGTATAACAGGGACAGGGGCGGGTGGGCAGTTCTTC
TRBV19,TRBJ1-1,TRBD1,NA,CASSRPGQGNTEAFF,TGTGCCAGTAGTAGGCCGGGACAGGGAAACACTGAAGCTTTCTTT
TRBV5-1,TRBJ2-4,TRBD2,NA,CASSGSIAGENIQYF,TGCGCCAGCAGCGGGAGCATAGCGGGAGAAAACATTCAGTACTTC
TRBV5-1,TRBJ2-1,TRBD1,NA,CASSPSGGQGYEQFF,TGCGCCAGCAGCCCCAGTGGGGGACAGGGGTATGAGCAGTTCTTC
TRBV11-2,TRBJ1-5,TRBD1,NA,CASSTSRTGMEGPQHF,TGTGCCAGCAGCACCTCTCGGACAGGGATGGAGGGGCCCCAGCATTTT
TRBV28,TRBJ2-7,TRBD2,NA,CASSREGSLYEQYF,TGTGCCAGCAGTAGGGAGGGCAGTCTCTACGAGCAGTACTTC
TRBV4-2,TRBJ1-1,NA,once,CASSHDRNTEAFF,TGTGCCAGCAGCCACGACAGGAACACTGAAGCTTTCTTT
TRBV5-1,TRBJ2-5,NA,NA,CASSPGQPETQYF,TGCGCCAGCAGCCCGGGACAACCTGAGACCCAGTACTTC